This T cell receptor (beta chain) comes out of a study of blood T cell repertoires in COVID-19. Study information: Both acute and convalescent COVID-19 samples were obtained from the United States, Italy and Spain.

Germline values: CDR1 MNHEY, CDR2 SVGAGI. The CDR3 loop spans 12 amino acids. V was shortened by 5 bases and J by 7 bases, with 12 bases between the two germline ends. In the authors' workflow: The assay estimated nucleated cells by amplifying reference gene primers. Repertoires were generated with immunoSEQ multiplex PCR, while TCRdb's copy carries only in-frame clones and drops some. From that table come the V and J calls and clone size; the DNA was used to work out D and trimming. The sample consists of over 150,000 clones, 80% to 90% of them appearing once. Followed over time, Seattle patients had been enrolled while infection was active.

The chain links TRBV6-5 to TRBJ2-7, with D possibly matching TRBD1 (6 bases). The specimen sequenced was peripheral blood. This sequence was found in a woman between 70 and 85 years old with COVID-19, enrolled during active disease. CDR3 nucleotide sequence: TGTGCCAGCAGTCCTCAGGGGAGTGAGCAGTACTTC. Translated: CASSPQGSEQYF.